This TCR beta chain appears in the sequencing data of a study of tumor and adjacent non-tumor tissue in lung cancer. No cell sorting was done before RNA was extracted from the tissue. Three rounds of nested PCR, following a modified ARM-PCR protocol, produced the TCRbeta library. Each CDR3 protein is one row after TCRdb ran MiXCR on the multiplex PCR reads. Of roughly 76,000 distinct CDR3 sequences in the sample, about two thirds were seen once. Details on this clonotype: The junction does not match germline at one end; this may be a read error.

The germline V gene has CDR1 SQVTM and CDR2 ANQGSEA. The CDR3 runs 15 residues. This rearrangement joins TRBV29-1 to TRBJ1-5; no clear D gene. Sequenced: lung tumor tissue. This TCR derives from a woman in her seventies with non-small cell lung cancer. The CDR3 nucleotides read TGCAGCGTTAGGCGCTCATCTTATAACAATCAGTCCCAGCATTTT. Its translation: CSVRRSSYNNQSQHF. The full variable domain, with the rest looked up from reference TRBV29-1 and TRBJ1-5, is SAVISQKPSRDICQRGTSLTIQCQVDSQVTMMFWYRQQPGQSLTLIATANQGSEATYESGFVIDKFPISRPNLTFSTLTVSNMSPEDSSIYLCSVRRSSYNNQSQHFGDGTRLSIL.